This T cell receptor (beta chain) was retrieved from a study of PD-1 blockade in classical Hodgkin lymphoma (dated by TCRdb to the early 2020s). Turning to the overall study: Nivolumab dosing was 3 mg/kg intravenously every 2 weeks, continuing until either disease progression or unacceptable toxicity. A peripheral blood immune signature of response to PD-1 blockade in classical Hodgkin lymphoma was defined using TCR beta sequencing and CyTOF.

Comment on this clone: The antigen it binds to is not known. Base quality data are lacking; no much larger clone is found one base away.

Interpreted using the paper, the time point label stands for: cycle 4 day 1 (C4D1), after five to seven weeks of nivolumab. Relapse after autologous stem cell transplantation had occurred in all trial patients, and cohorts A, B and C were distinguished by prior brentuximab vedotin exposure. The trial cohort was composed of under 70 patients with relapsed/refractory classical Hodgkin lymphoma, for whom complete response, partial response or progressive disease was recorded as best overall response. Single-agent nivolumab was administered to trial patients in the multi-cohort phase II CheckMate 205 trial. Best overall response was determined by an independent review committee according to the 2007 International Working Group response criteria. Trial PBMCs were collected just before the start of nivolumab (C1D1) and during therapy at cycle 2 day 1 and cycle 4 day 1. After peripheral blood was drawn into 8 mL Vacutainer Cell Preparation Tubes, PBMCs were isolated by centrifugation and then cryopreserved.

Genomic DNA was isolated using the Qiagen DNeasy kit from unsorted PBMCs as well as from negatively selected CD4+ and CD8+ fractions. TCR beta CDR3 regions were subjected to amplification by immunoSEQ multiplex PCR with primers that anneal to V and J segments. Amplification bias was minimized using a synthetic immune receptor repertoire, and residual bias was removed computationally after sequencing. From the authors' description of their analysis: Repertoire diversity was quantified as the Shannon entropy index using custom Python scripts. Unsorted, CD4+ and CD8+ repertoires were examined separately, except in combined analyses, for which CD4+ and CD8+ sequences were merged in silico. A clone was considered expanded if an increase in frequency of at least 2-fold after treatment relative to C1D1 was found, and a pseudocount of 0.5 was applied to clones undetected at baseline. Clones with 0 or 1 copy at C1D1 were defined as singleton clones, while clones with 2 or more copies were defined as non-singleton clones. Clones expanded in unsorted samples were annotated as CD4+, CD8+ or unknown by matching protein sequences in sorted samples from the same patient. Wilcoxon tests on paired samples were used to test diversity changes from C1D1 to C4D1. As stored in TCRdb, this immuneACCESS dataset retains in-frame rearrangements with V and J assigned. A fraction of the clones does not appear; measured against another copy, unresolved V genes explain less than half of the discrepancy, and the remainder lacks a known reason. The DNA gave D and trimming, while V, J and clone size come from that table. Here the sample has around 53,000 clones; around 74% occur a single time. The ten most abundant clones make up roughly 12% of the sample.

The research as a whole found: The study covered only a single clinical trial cohort, and the causes of the repertoire differences, possibly disease activity or prior therapy, were still not defined. Baseline TCR diversity was reported as lower in newly diagnosed patients than in healthy donors, and lower still in relapsed/refractory patients. Among trial patients, those achieving complete response had baseline diversity similar to that of newly diagnosed patients, while diversity was significantly lower in partial responders and progressors. Lower diversity was observed in patients in whom nivolumab was started less than 1 year after ASCT, and these patients were excluded from later analyses so that confounding by immune reconstitution would be avoided. A significant rise by C4D1 was seen in CD4+ but not CD8+ TCR diversity (p=0.0027 vs p=0.16), with the rise being most apparent in complete responders (p=0.02).

V gives up 4 bases and J gives up 1 base, and the segment between their germline ends measures 5 bases. The CDR3 contains 12 residues, cysteine and phenylalanine counted. Only the CDR3 region is kept as DNA, spanning 36 bases read in frame from base 1. Per the germline V gene (reference sequence), SEHNR is the CDR1 and FQNEAQ is the CDR2. The source of this sequence is a human donor with classical Hodgkin lymphoma. The rearrangement joined TRBV7-9 to TRBJ2-7; no D gene call is confident. Source: peripheral blood mononuclear cells (PBMCs), taken before the fourth cycle of nivolumab. Here is the DNA: TGTGCCAGCAGCTCCTGGTCCTACGAGCAGTACTTC. This sequence encodes CASSSWSYEQYF. The CDR3, completed at both ends by the reference TRBV7-9 and TRBJ2-7 genes, gives the full variable domain DTGVSQNPRHKITKRGQNVTFRCDPISEHNRLYWYRQTLGQGPEFLTYFQNEAQLEKSRLLSDRFSAERPKGSFSTLEIQRTEQGDSAMYLCASSSWSYEQYFGPGTRLTVT.